Listed below are T cell receptor beta chains from one sample, sequenced in a study of T cell responses to AZD1222 COVID-19 vaccine. TCRdb keeps only in-frame clones here, not all; method: immunoSEQ multiplex PCR. The sample consists of more than 95,000 clones, roughly 88% of them appearing once. Sample: peripheral blood, taken on day 0 of MenACWY control vaccination. The receptors come from an adult in good health. Each CDR3 is given with its conserved first and last residue. D genes are given only for firm matches. Rows may omit the clone size; those that give it use once, few, many or a size class.

TRBJ1-3,few,.,TRBV7-2,CASSFREGDTIYF,TGTGCCAGCAGCTTCCGTGAGGGGGACACCATATATTTT
TRBJ2-1,.,.,TRBV19,CASSIQEASYNEQFF,TGTGCCAGTAGTATCCAGGAGGCCTCCTACAATGAGCAGTTCTTC
TRBJ2-1,.,.,TRBV5-1,CASSPLWVFDEQFF,TGTGCCAGCAGCCCCCTCTGGGTGTTCGATGAGCAGTTCTTC
TRBJ1-2,.,TRBD1,TRBV29-1,CSVEPIQGASGYTF,TGCAGCGTTGAACCTATCCAGGGGGCAAGTGGCTACACCTTC
TRBJ1-2,.,TRBD1,TRBV7-2,CASSLGQGAQALGYTF,TGTGCCAGCAGCTTGGGACAGGGGGCGCAGGCGCTTGGCTACACCTTC
TRBJ1-5,.,.,TRBV19,CASSRSRDSNQPQHF,TGTGCCAGTAGTCGGTCCCGGGATAGCAATCAGCCCCAGCATTTT
TRBJ1-6,.,.,TRBV7-3,CASSFATDSPLHF,TGTGCCAGCAGCTTTGCGACGGATTCACCCCTCCACTTT
TRBJ2-3,.,.,TRBV11-3,CASSPSTDTQYF,TGTGCCAGCAGCCCATCAACAGATACGCAGTATTTT
TRBJ1-1,.,TRBD1,TRBV27,CASSLIWTGGSMNTEAFF,TGTGCCAGCAGTTTAATCTGGACAGGGGGCTCGATGAACACTGAAGCTTTCTTT
TRBJ2-1,.,TRBD2,TRBV5-6,CASSFRVAGVNEQFF,TGTGCCAGCAGCTTTCGGGTAGCGGGAGTCAATGAGCAGTTCTTC
TRBJ1-1,.,.,TRBV2,CASSAAGLNTEAFF,TGTGCCAGCAGTGCCGCCGGGCTTAACACTGAAGCTTTCTTT
TRBJ2-7,.,TRBD1,TRBV20-1,CSASKGATYEQYF,TGCAGTGCTAGTAAGGGGGCAACCTACGAGCAGTACTTC
TRBJ2-1,.,.,TRBV28,CASSVWGRSSYEQFF,TGTGCCAGCAGTGTGTGGGGACGTAGCAGCTATGAGCAGTTCTTC
TRBJ2-5,.,.,TRBV4-3,CASSQDQGPKGTQYF,TGCGCCAGCAGCCAAGATCAAGGACCTAAGGGGACCCAGTACTTC
TRBJ1-1,.,TRBD1,TRBV2,CASGRDRGRTEAFF,TGTGCCAGCGGGCGGGACAGGGGGCGGACTGAAGCTTTCTTT
TRBJ1-2,.,TRBD1,TRBV5-4,CASSLFTGGSGYTF,TGTGCCAGCAGCTTGTTTACAGGGGGAAGTGGCTACACCTTC
TRBJ1-6,.,.,TRBV6-4,CASSDSTNNSPLHF,TGTGCCAGCAGTGACTCGACAAATAATTCACCCCTCCACTTT
TRBJ2-2,.,.,TRBV6-4,CASSEGVANTGELFF,TGTGCCAGCAGTGAAGGGGTCGCGAACACCGGGGAGCTGTTTTTT
TRBJ1-2,.,.,TRBV29-1,CSVSLRGFLYGYTF,TGCAGCGTTTCACTAAGGGGTTTCCTCTATGGCTACACCTTC
TRBJ1-5,.,.,TRBV7-4,CATSYYRGNQPQHF,TGTGCCACCAGTTACTACAGGGGCAATCAGCCCCAGCATTTT
TRBJ1-5,.,TRBD1,TRBV10-3,CAISPGTDSNQPQHF,TGTGCCATCAGCCCCGGGACAGATAGCAATCAGCCCCAGCATTTT
TRBJ2-1,.,TRBD1,TRBV7-3,CASSPGQGKGYEQFF,TGTGCCAGCAGCCCAGGACAGGGGAAGGGCTATGAGCAGTTCTTC
TRBJ2-2,.,.,TRBV19,CASTHFPGELFF,TGTGCCAGTACCCACTTTCCCGGGGAGCTGTTTTTT
TRBJ1-2,.,TRBD1,TRBV28,CASSSPQGADYGYTF,TGTGCCAGCAGTTCCCCACAGGGGGCAGACTATGGCTACACCTTC
TRBJ1-1,once,TRBD1,TRBV6-5,CASRRDRSKNTEAFF,TGTGCCAGCAGGCGGGACAGAAGCAAAAACACTGAAGCTTTCTTT
TRBJ2-5,.,.,TRBV5-1,CASRKQGTETQYF,TGCGCCAGCAGGAAGCAGGGAACGGAGACCCAGTACTTC
TRBJ2-2,.,TRBD1,TRBV2,CASSEQGAGTGELFF,TGTGCCAGCAGCGAACAGGGGGCCGGCACCGGGGAGCTGTTTTTT
TRBJ1-5,.,.,TRBV10-2,CASSYQGNQPQHF,TGCGCCAGCAGTTACCAGGGTAATCAGCCCCAGCATTTT
TRBJ1-2,.,.,TRBV7-2,CVAVGIGYGYTF,TGTGTTGCGGTAGGGATAGGCTATGGCTACACCTTC
TRBJ1-1,once,.,TRBV29-1,CSASPGSTEAFF,TGCAGCGCTAGCCCAGGGAGTACTGAAGCTTTCTTT
TRBJ1-4,once,.,TRBV19,CASSAGTPREKLFF,TGTGCCAGTAGTGCCGGGACACCGCGGGAAAAACTGTTTTTT
TRBJ1-2,.,TRBD1,TRBV6-5,CASRSPGQAYYGYTF,TGTGCCAGCAGGTCACCGGGACAGGCTTACTATGGCTACACCTTC
TRBJ2-1,.,TRBD2,TRBV29-1,CSVSSGRAANEQFF,TGCAGCGTTTCTAGCGGGAGGGCCGCCAATGAGCAGTTCTTC
TRBJ1-6,.,.,TRBV6-5,CASTSDSPNSPLHF,TGTGCCAGCACCTCAGACAGCCCTAATTCACCCCTCCACTTT
TRBJ1-2,.,.,TRBV28,CASSFSVALIYGYTF,TGTGCCAGCAGTTTTTCGGTGGCTCTGATCTATGGCTACACCTTC
TRBJ2-7,.,TRBD2,TRBV27,CASSPGLAGVKEQYF,TGTGCCAGCAGTCCGGGACTAGCGGGAGTGAAAGAGCAGTACTTC
TRBJ2-3,few,TRBD1,TRBV27,CASTRDRGTDTQYF,TGTGCCAGCACCCGGGACAGGGGCACAGATACGCAGTATTTT
TRBJ2-7,.,TRBD1,TRBV19,CASRQGHEQYF,TGTGCCAGCAGACAGGGACACGAGCAGTACTTC
TRBJ2-7,.,TRBD2,TRBV5-1,CASSLSGSAHEQYF,TGCGCCAGCAGCTTAAGCGGGAGCGCCCACGAGCAGTACTTC
TRBJ2-7,once,TRBD2,TRBV19,CASSLAGISYEQYF,TGTGCCAGTAGTTTAGCGGGAATATCCTACGAGCAGTACTTC
TRBJ1-2,.,.,TRBV5-1,CASSLSGDYGYTF,TGCGCCAGCAGCTTGTCGGGGGACTATGGCTACACCTTC
TRBJ2-3,.,.,TRBV6-1,CASSEAGHFSTDTQYF,TGTGCCAGCAGTGAAGCGGGACACTTTAGCACAGATACGCAGTATTTT
TRBJ2-3,.,TRBD2,TRBV11-2,CASIVSGGANSTDTQYF,TGTGCCAGCATCGTCAGCGGGGGGGCTAATAGCACAGATACGCAGTATTTT
TRBJ2-7,.,TRBD2,TRBV19,CASSIGLATYEQYF,TGTGCCAGTAGTATAGGACTAGCGACTTACGAGCAGTACTTC
TRBJ2-1,.,TRBD2,TRBV5-5,CASSLETSGRNEQFF,TGTGCCAGCAGCTTGGAGACTAGCGGGAGGAATGAGCAGTTCTTC
TRBJ2-7,once,TRBD1,TRBV5-1,CASSTRTGASYEQYF,TGCGCCAGCAGCACTCGGACAGGGGCCTCCTACGAGCAGTACTTC